This record concerns one T cell receptor (beta chain) sequence. No antigen is known for it. One end of the junction does not line up with germline, which may come from a read error. Resections took place in Japan or China from about 2014 to 2018. Two lung cancer pathologists independently confirmed each histologic diagnosis. The sample is drawn from a study of immune evolution from preneoplasia to lung adenocarcinoma. The CDR3 consists of 14 residues. CDR1 is SSHAT and CDR2 is FNYEAQ in the germline V gene (reference sequence). General observations from the study: From normal lung to invasive adenocarcinoma, top clone frequencies appeared to decrease.

Only in-frame clones appear in the TCRdb table, and some are missing; sequencing was by immunoSEQ multiplex PCR. The sample records under 3,500 clones, under 90% being singletons. The sequencing sample was made of FFPE adjacent normal lung tissue. V usage is TRBV7-7 and J usage is TRBJ2-1, with D unresolved. The sequence was obtained from a person aged 55-79 years with lung adenocarcinoma. CDR3 in DNA: TGTGCTAGCAGCTTGGACGGCTACTACAATGAGCAGTTCTTC. Amino acid sequence: CASSLDGYYNEQFF. The full variable domain, in which reference TRBV7-7 and TRBJ2-1 provide the parts outside the CDR3, is GAGVSQSPRYKVTKRGQDVTLRCDPISSHATLYWYQQALGQGPEFLTYFNYEAQPDKSGLPSDRFSAERPEGSISTLTIQRTEQRDSAMYRCASSLDGYYNEQFFGPGTRLTVL.